The entry below describes one T cell receptor beta chain. This CDR3 comprises 16 residues. V dropped 2 bases and J dropped 2; count of bases not matched to a gene: 6. The germline gives CDR1 SGHTA, CDR2 FQGTGA. These data belong to a study of blood T cell repertoires in COVID-19. Produced via immunoSEQ multiplex PCR; TCRdb's table is partial and in-frame only. The table records some 300,000 clones, roughly 90% of them present only once. The V gene is TRBV7-3, the J gene TRBJ2-5, with 9 bases matching TRBD1. This clonotype was sampled from a woman aged 18-30 years with acute COVID-19. Sequenced input: PBMCs or T cells enriched from blood (not recorded which). CDR3: CASSLGTGFQQETQYF. The CDR3 bases are TGTGCCAGCAGCTTAGGGACAGGGTTTCAACAAGAGACCCAGTACTTC. The full variable domain, rest sourced from reference TRBV7-3 and TRBJ2-5, is GAGVSQTPSNKVTEKGKYVELRCDPISGHTALYWYRQSLGQGPEFLIYFQGTGAADDSGLPNDRFFAVRPEGSVSTLKIQRTERGDSAVYLCASSLGTGFQQETQYFGPGTRLLVL.